This TCR beta chain was obtained from a study of radiotherapy plus CTLA-4 blockade in lung cancer. Study at large: Patients showed objective responses in about 20% of cases, and disease control was achieved by 31%.

Germline V gives CDR1 SGHRS, CDR2 YFSETQ. CDR3 size: 15 residues. After removal of 4 bases from V and 2 bases from J, the junction contained 7 bases not matched to a gene. CTLA-4 blockade using ipilimumab, together with focal radiation, was received by patients with chemo-refractory metastatic non-small-cell lung cancer. Sequenced by immunoSEQ multiplex PCR; TCRdb stores in-frame clones only, minus some. The repertoire holds 95,000 to 150,000 clones, approximately 90% seen once, with under 8% in the top ten. The study, taken as a whole, reports: Subsequent to radiotherapy plus ipilimumab, tumor-derived TCR clones underwent expansion in blood. Early shifts in blood T cell clones, with interferon-beta, reportedly predicted response best.

In regard to this clone: Its antigen remains unidentified.

The sequence derives from a human donor with non-small cell lung cancer that progressed on radiotherapy plus ipilimumab. The sequences come from peripheral blood, collected from a patient treated with radiotherapy plus ipilimumab. This sequence joins TRBV5-1 and TRBJ2-5; 8 bases are a match to TRBD1. This CDR3 is CASSGGQGGQETQYF. CDR3 coding DNA: TGCGCCAGCAGCGGCGGACAGGGCGGGCAAGAGACCCAGTACTTC.